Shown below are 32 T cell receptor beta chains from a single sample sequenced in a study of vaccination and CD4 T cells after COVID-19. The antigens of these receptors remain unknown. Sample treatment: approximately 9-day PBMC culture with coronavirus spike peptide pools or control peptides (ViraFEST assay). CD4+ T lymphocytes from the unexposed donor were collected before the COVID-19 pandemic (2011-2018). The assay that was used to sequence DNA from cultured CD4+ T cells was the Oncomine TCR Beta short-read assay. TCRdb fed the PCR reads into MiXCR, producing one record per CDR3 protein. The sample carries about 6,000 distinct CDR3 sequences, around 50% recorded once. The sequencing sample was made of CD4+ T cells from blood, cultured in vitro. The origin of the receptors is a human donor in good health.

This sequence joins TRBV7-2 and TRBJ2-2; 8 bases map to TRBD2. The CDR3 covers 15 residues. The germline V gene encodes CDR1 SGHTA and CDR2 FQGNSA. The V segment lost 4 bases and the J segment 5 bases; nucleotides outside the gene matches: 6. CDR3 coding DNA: TGTGCCAGCAGCTCGGGGGGGCCGAGAACCGGGGAGCTGTTTTTT. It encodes CASSSGGPRTGELFF.

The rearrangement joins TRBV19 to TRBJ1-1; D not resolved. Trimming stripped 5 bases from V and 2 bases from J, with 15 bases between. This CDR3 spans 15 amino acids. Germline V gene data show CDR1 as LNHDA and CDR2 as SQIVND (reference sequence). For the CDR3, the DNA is TGTGCCAGTAGTGGGCGACCCGGGAGAAACACTGAAGCTTTCTTT. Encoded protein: CASSGRPGRNTEAFF.

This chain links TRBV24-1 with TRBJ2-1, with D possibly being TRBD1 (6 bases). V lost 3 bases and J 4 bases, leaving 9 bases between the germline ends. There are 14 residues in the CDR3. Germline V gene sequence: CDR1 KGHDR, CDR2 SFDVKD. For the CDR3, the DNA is TGTGCCACCAGTGATAAACAGGGTTACAATGAGCAGTTCTTC. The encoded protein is CATSDKQGYNEQFF.

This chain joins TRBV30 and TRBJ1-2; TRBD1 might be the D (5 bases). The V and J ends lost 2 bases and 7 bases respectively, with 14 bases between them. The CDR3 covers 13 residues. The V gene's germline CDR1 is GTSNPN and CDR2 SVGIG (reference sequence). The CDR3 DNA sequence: TGTGCCTGGAGTACCAGGGATAGGTCTGGCTACACCTTC. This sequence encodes CAWSTRDRSGYTF.

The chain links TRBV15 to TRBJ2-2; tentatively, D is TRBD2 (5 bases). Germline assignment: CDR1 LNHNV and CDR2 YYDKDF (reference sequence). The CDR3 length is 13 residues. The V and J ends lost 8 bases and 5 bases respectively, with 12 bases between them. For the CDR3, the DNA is TGTGCCACCGGGAAACTAGAAACCGGGGAGCTGTTTTTT. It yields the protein CATGKLETGELFF.

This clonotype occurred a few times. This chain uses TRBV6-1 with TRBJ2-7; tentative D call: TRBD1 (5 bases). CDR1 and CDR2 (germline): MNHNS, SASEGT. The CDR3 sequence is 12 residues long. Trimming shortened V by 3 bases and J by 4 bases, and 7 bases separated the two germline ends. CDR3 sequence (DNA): TGTGCCAGCAGTGACAGGGCTTACGAGCAGTACTTC. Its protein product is CASSDRAYEQYF.

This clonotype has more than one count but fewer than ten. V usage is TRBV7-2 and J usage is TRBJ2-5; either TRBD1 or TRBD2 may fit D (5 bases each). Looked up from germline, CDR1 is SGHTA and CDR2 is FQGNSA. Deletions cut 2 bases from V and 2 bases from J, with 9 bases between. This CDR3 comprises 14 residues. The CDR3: CASSLYEGQETQYF. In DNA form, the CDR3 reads TGTGCCAGCAGCTTATATGAGGGGCAAGAGACCCAGTACTTC.

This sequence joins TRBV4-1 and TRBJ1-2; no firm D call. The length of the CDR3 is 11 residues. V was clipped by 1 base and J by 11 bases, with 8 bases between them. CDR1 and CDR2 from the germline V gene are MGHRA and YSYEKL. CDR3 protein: CASSQVGNYTF. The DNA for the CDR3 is TGCGCCAGCAGCCAAGTAGGGAATTACACCTTC.

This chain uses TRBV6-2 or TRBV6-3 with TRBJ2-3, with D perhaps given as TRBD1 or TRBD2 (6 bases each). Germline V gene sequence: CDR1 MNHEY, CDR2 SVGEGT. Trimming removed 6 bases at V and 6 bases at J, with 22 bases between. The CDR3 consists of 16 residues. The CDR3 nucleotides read TGTGCCAGCAGCCCTAATTTGATTGGGGGGCAGGATACGCAGTATTTT. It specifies CASSPNLIGGQDTQYF.

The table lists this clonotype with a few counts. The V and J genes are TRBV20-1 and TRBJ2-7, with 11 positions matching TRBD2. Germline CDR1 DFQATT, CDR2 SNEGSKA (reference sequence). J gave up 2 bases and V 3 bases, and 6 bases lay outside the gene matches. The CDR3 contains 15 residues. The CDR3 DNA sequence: TGCAGTGCTAGCGCACTAGCGGGAGTAACCTACGAGCAGTACTTC. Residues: CSASALAGVTYEQYF.

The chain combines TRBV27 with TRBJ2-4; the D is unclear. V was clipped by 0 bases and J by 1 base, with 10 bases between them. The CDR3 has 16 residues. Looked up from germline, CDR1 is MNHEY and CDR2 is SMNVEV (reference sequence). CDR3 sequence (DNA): TGTGCCAGCAGTTTATCTACTATTGGGGCCAAAAACATTCAGTACTTC. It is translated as CASSLSTIGAKNIQYF.

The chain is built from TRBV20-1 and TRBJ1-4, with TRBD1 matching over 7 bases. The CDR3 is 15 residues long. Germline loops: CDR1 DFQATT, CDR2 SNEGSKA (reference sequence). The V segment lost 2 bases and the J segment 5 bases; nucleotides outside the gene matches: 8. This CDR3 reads CSARLGGGGNEKLFF. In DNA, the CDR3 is TGCAGTGCTAGATTAGGGGGCGGGGGGAATGAAAAACTGTTTTTT.

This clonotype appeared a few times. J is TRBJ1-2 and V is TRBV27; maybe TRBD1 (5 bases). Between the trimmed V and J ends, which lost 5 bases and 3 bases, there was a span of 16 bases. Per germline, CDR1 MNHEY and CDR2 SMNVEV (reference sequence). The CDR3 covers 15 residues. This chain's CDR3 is CASSLKTDRYYGYTF. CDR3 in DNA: TGTGCCAGCAGTCTTAAGACAGATCGGTACTATGGCTACACCTTC.

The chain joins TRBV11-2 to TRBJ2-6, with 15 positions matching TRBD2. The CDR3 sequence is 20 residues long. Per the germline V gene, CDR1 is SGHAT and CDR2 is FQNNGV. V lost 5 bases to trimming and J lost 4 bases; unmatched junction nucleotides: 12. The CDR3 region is CASSPPWTSGRVAGANVLTF. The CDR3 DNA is TGTGCCAGCAGCCCCCCCTGGACTAGCGGGAGGGTTGCCGGGGCCAACGTCCTGACTTTC.

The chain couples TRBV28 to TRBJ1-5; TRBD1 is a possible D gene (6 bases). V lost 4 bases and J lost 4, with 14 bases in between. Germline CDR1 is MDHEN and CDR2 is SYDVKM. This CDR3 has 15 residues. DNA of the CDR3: TGTGCCAGCAGTTCAAGGGGGTTTGGGAATCAGCCCCAGCATTTT. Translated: CASSSRGFGNQPQHF.

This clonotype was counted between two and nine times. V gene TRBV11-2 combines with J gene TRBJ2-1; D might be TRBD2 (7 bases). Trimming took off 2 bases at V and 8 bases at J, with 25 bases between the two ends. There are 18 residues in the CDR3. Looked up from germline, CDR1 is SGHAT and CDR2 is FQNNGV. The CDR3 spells CASSLRGSGGADGDEQFF. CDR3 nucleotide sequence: TGTGCCAGCAGCTTAAGGGGGTCGGGAGGAGCGGACGGGGATGAGCAGTTCTTC.

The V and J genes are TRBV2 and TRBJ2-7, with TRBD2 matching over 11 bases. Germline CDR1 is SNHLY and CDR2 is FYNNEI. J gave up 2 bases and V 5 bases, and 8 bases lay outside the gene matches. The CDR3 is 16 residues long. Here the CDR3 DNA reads TGTGCCAGCAGTCCCTGGACTAGCGGGCCGACCTACGAGCAGTACTTC. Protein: CASSPWTSGPTYEQYF.

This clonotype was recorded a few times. The CDR3 nucleotides read TGTGCCAGCAGTTATTCTGACAGGGGGGTGAGCAATCAGCCCCAGCATTTT. It translates to CASSYSDRGVSNQPQHF. V is TRBV6-5 and J is TRBJ1-5; 9 positions agree with TRBD1. Trimming took 3 bases from V and 1 from J; bases not matched to a gene: 7. The CDR3 spans 17 residues. In germline, CDR1 is MNHEY, CDR2 SVGAGI.

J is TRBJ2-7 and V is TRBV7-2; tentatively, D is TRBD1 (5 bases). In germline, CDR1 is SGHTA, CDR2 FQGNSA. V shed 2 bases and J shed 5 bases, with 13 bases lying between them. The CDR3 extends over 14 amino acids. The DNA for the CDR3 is TGTGCCAGCAGCTTATCTCAGGGTTCCAACGAGCAGTACTTC. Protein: CASSLSQGSNEQYF.

CDR3 nucleotides: TGTGCCAGCAGCTTAGACCCGGTTAACTATGGCTACACCTTC. It encodes CASSLDPVNYGYTF. The chain joins TRBV7-6 to TRBJ1-2; D is unclear. The CDR3 consists of 14 residues. V lost 1 base, J lost 1 base, and 7 bases lay in between. Germline V gives CDR1 SGHVS, CDR2 FNYEAQ.

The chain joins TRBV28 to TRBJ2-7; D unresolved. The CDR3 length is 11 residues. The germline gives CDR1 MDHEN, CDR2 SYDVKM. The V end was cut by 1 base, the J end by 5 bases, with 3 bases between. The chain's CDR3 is CASSLSNEQYF. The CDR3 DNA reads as TGTGCCAGCAGTTTATCAAACGAGCAGTACTTC. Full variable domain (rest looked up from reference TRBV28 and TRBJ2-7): DVKVTQSSRYLVKRTGEKVFLECVQDMDHENMFWYRQDPGLGLRLIYFSYDVKMKEKGDIPEGYSVSREKKERFSLILESASTNQTSMYLCASSLSNEQYFGPGTRLTVT.

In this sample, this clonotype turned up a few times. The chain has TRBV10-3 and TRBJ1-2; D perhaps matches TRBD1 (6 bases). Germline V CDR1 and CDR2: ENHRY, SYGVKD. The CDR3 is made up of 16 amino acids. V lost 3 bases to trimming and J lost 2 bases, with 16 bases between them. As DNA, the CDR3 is TGTGCCATCAGTGATCCCCTCGGACAGCCCAACTATGGCTACACCTTC. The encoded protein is CAISDPLGQPNYGYTF.

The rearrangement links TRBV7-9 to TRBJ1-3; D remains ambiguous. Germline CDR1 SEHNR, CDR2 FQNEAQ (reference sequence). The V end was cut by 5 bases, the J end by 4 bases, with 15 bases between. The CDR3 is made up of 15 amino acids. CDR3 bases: TGTGCCAGCAGCCCGAAGATCCGAGCCGGAAACACCATATATTTT. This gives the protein CASSPKIRAGNTIYF.

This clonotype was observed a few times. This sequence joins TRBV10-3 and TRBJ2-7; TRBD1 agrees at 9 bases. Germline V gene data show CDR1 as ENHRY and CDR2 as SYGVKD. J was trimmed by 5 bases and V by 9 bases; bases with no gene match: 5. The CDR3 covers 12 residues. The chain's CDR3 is CAIQGAENEQYF. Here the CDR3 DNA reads TGTGCCATACAGGGGGCTGAGAACGAGCAGTACTTC.

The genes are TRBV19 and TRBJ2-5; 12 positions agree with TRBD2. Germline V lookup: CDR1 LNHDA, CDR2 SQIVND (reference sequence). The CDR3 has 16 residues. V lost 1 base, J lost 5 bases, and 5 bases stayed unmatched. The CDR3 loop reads CASSIGLAGVSETQYF. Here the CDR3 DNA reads TGTGCCAGTAGTATAGGACTAGCGGGAGTTTCTGAGACCCAGTACTTC. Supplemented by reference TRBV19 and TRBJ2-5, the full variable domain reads DGGITQSPKYLFRKEGQNVTLSCEQNLNHDAMYWYRQDPGQGLRLIYYSQIVNDFQKGDIAEGYSVSREKKESFPLTVTSAQKNPTAFYLCASSIGLAGVSETQYFGPGTRLLVL.

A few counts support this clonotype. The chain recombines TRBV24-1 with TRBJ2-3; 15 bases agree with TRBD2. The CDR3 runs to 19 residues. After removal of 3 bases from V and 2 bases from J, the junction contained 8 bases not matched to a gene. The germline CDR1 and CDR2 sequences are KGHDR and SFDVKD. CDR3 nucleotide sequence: TGTGCCACCAGTGATCCCATGGGGACTAGCGGGGGGAACACAGATACGCAGTATTTT. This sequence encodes CATSDPMGTSGGNTDTQYF.

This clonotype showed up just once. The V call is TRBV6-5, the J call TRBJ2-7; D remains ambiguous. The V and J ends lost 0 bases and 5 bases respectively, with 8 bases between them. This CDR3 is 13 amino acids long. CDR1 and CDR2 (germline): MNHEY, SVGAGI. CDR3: CASSYSLHDEQYF. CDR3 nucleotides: TGTGCCAGCAGTTACTCGTTACATGACGAGCAGTACTTC.

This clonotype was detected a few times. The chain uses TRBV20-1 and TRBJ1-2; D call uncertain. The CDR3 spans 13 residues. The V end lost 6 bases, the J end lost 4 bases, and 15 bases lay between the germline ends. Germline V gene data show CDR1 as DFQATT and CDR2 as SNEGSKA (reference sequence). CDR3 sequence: CSALPQVSYGYTF. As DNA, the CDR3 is TGCAGTGCCCTTCCCCAGGTCTCCTATGGCTACACCTTC.

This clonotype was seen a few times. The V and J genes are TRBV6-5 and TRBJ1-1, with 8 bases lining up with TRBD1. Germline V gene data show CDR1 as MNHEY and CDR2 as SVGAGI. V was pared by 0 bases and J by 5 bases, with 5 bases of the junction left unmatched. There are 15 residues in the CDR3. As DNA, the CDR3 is TGTGCCAGCAGTTACTCGGACAGGGCGCGGACTGAAGCTTTCTTT. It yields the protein CASSYSDRARTEAFF.

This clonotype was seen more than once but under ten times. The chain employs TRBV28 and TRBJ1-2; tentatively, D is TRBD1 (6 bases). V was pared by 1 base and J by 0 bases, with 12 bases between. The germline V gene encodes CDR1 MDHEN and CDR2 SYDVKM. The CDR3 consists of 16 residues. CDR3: CASSLYRAEPNYGYTF. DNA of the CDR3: TGTGCCAGCAGTTTATACAGGGCAGAACCTAACTATGGCTACACCTTC.

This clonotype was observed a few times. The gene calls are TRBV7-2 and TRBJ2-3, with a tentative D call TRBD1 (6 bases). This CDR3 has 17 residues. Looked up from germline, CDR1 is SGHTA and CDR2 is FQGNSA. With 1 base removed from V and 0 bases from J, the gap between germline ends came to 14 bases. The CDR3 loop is CASSLDRAPGSTDTQYF. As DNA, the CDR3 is TGTGCCAGCAGCTTAGACAGGGCCCCGGGCAGCACAGATACGCAGTATTTT.

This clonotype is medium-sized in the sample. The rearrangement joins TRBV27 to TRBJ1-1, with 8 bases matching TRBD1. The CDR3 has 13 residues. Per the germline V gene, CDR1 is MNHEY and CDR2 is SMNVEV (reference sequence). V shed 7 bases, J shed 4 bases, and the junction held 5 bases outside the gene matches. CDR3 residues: CASTKTGGTEAFF. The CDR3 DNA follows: TGTGCCAGCACTAAAACAGGGGGCACTGAAGCTTTCTTT.